This TCR beta chain was profiled in a study of blood T cell repertoires in COVID-19. At the level of the study: Samples came from the United States, Italy and Spain, spanning acute and convalescent COVID-19. The cDNA or gDNA used as material had been derived from T cells, B-cell-depleted T cells, or PBMCs.

Per the germline V gene, CDR1 is SGHRS and CDR2 is YFSETQ. Trimming took 5 bases from V and 7 from J; bases not matched to a gene: 9. The CDR3 sequence is 15 residues long. In the authors' workflow: The assay estimated nucleated cells by amplifying reference gene primers. The table came from immunoSEQ multiplex PCR; TCRdb's copy has only in-frame clones and leaves some out. That table gives V, J and clone size, and the DNA gave D and trimming. The profile shows tens of thousands of clones, roughly 91% of them singletons. Sequenced: peripheral blood. The V call is TRBV5-1, the J call TRBJ1-6; 7 bases fit TRBD1. The TCR originated in a man in his 70s with active or convalescent COVID-19. The CDR3 coding sequence is TGCGCCAGCAGGCTGGGGACAGATCTGAATTCACCCCTCCACTTT. It yields the protein CASRLGTDLNSPLHF.